A single sample is the source of the 27 T cell receptor beta chains below, sequenced in a study of T cell repertoires in cytomegalovirus infection. A single record per CDR3 protein comes from TCRdb applying MiXCR to the reads. The sample carries 510,000 or so distinct CDR3 sequences, less than 30% recorded once. Sequenced input: PBMCs. The receptor set was obtained from a human donor in good health (CMV status not recorded). Some clones in this sample may be carry-over from other donors' samples.

J is TRBJ2-5 and V is TRBV28, with 9 bases that match TRBD1. From germline, CDR1 is MDHEN and CDR2 SYDVKM. This CDR3 has 13 amino acids. J lost 4 bases, V lost 7 bases, and 4 bases had no gene match. For the CDR3, the DNA is TGTGCCAGCAAGACAGGGGGTTCAGAGACCCAGTACTTC. Residues: CASKTGGSETQYF.

This rearrangement joins TRBV5-5 to TRBJ1-1, with 8 bases that match TRBD1. Germline V lookup: CDR1 SGHKS, CDR2 YYEKEE (reference sequence). The CDR3 contains 15 residues. Losses at the gene ends were 4 bases for V and 4 bases for J; bases not matched to a gene: 9. The CDR3 protein is CASSPSGQGPTEAFF. The CDR3 region has the DNA TGTGCCAGCAGCCCTAGTGGACAGGGACCCACTGAAGCTTTCTTT.

This chain joins TRBV7-2 and TRBJ2-5, with D perhaps matching TRBD2 (5 bases). Trimming left V 3 bases short and J 9 bases short, with 14 bases between. This CDR3 region has 13 residues. The germline gives CDR1 SGHTA, CDR2 FQGNSA. CDR3 coding DNA: TGTGCCAGCAGCTTTGGCGGTACCGGGGCCCAGTACTTC. Its protein product is CASSFGGTGAQYF.

This clonotype has only a few counts. The chain links TRBV12-3 or TRBV12-4 to TRBJ2-1; 7 positions agree with TRBD2. V dropped 8 bases and J dropped 1; count of bases not matched to a gene: 8. The CDR3 sequence is 15 residues long. For the CDR3, the DNA is TGTGCCAGCGTCATAACCGGGGGGTCCTACAATGAGCAGTTCTTC. Translating it yields CASVITGGSYNEQFF.

The V call is TRBV25-1, the J call TRBJ2-1; 7 bases map to TRBD1. The germline V gene has CDR1 MGHDK and CDR2 SYGVNS. CDR3 length: 14 residues. Trimming at V came to 6 bases and at J to 4 bases, leaving 6 bases not matched to a gene. In DNA, the CDR3 is TGTGCCAGCAGCCCGGGACAGAGTTACAATGAGCAGTTCTTC. It encodes CASSPGQSYNEQFF.

The rearrangement joins TRBV2 to TRBJ2-1; TRBD2 aligns across 7 bases. This CDR3 contains 20 residues. Germline-derived CDR1 and CDR2 are SNHLY and FYNNEI. Germline trimming cut 8 bases from V and 4 bases from J; bases unmatched to any gene: 26. The CDR3 DNA follows: TGTGCCAGCCGAGAGACCGTTTCTCTTTCGGCGGGAGTCGTTTACAATGAGCAGTTCTTC. Translated: CASRETVSLSAGVVYNEQFF.

V gene TRBV5-4 combines with J gene TRBJ1-2, with TRBD1 as a possible D gene (5 bases). Looked up from germline, CDR1 is SGHNT and CDR2 is YYREEE (reference sequence). V was cut by 3 bases and J by 6 bases, with 18 bases left in between. This CDR3 has 15 amino acids. CDR3 protein: CASSSLRQTSDGYTF. The CDR3 DNA is TGTGCCAGCAGCTCTCTGAGACAGACCTCTGATGGCTACACCTTC.

The sample holds a few counts of this clonotype. The chain couples TRBV6-8 to TRBJ1-1; D might be TRBD1 (5 bases). Germline V gene sequence: CDR1 MNHGY, CDR2 SAAAGT. V was cut by 2 bases and J by 5 bases, with 18 bases left in between. This CDR3 has 16 residues. The CDR3 protein is CASSYLTGGKGTEAFF. The CDR3 nucleotides read TGTGCCAGCAGTTACCTAACAGGAGGGAAGGGGACTGAAGCTTTCTTT.

This clonotype came up a few times. V is TRBV7-6 and J is TRBJ2-1; 10 nucleotides line up with TRBD2. Germline assignment: CDR1 SGHVS and CDR2 FNYEAQ. With 5 bases clipped from V and 8 bases from J, the junction kept 12 bases outside the gene matches. This CDR3 has 16 residues. The CDR3 is CASSPPLAGVGHEQFF. The CDR3 DNA sequence: TGTGCCAGCAGCCCCCCCCTAGCGGGAGTAGGTCATGAGCAGTTCTTC. Drawing the rest from reference TRBV7-6 and TRBJ2-1, the complete variable domain is GAGVSQSPRYKVTKRGQDVALRCDPISGHVSLYWYRQALGQGPEFLTYFNYEAQQDKSGLPNDRFSAERPEGSISTLTIQRTEQRDSAMYRCASSPPLAGVGHEQFFGPGTRLTVL.

The chain has TRBV29-1 and TRBJ1-1; D perhaps matches TRBD1 (6 bases). V was shortened by 3 bases and J by 11 bases, with 13 bases between the two germline ends. The germline V gene has CDR1 SQVTM and CDR2 ANQGSEA. The CDR3 is 11 residues long. CDR3 nucleotides: TGCAGCGTTGATCAGGGGAGTCGGGCTTTCTTT. This codes for CSVDQGSRAFF.

The chain links TRBV11-2 to TRBJ2-5, with D possibly being TRBD1 (5 bases). Germline V CDR1 and CDR2: SGHAT, FQNNGV. V was shortened by 11 bases and J by 5 bases, with 18 bases between the two germline ends. The CDR3 has 13 amino acids. CDR3 protein: CAAGYRFGETQYF. CDR3 coding DNA: TGTGCCGCCGGATACAGGTTCGGCGAGACCCAGTACTTC.

The rearrangement uses TRBV25-1 and TRBJ2-7; TRBD1 is a possible D gene (6 bases). The CDR3 has 15 amino acids. Trimming stripped 5 bases from V and 6 bases from J, with 20 bases between. CDR1 is MGHDK, CDR2 SYGVNS, per germline. The CDR3 loop is CASSPSTGQGAEQYF. The CDR3 DNA sequence: TGTGCCAGCAGTCCTTCCACAGGGCAGGGAGCCGAGCAGTACTTC.

This clonotype was counted a few times. The chain is built from TRBV6-2 or TRBV6-3 and TRBJ2-7, with D perhaps TRBD2 (5 bases). Between the trimmed V and J ends, which lost 2 bases and 4 bases, there was a span of 12 bases. CDR1 is MNHEY and CDR2 is SVGEGT in the germline V gene. The CDR3 sequence is 14 residues long. For the CDR3, the DNA is TGTGCCAGCAGTTACGATGGCTGGACTTACGAGCAGTACGTC. It is translated as CASSYDGWTYEQYV.

The V call is TRBV30, the J call TRBJ1-2; D ambiguous. Between the trimmed V and J ends, which lost 4 bases and 6 bases, there was a span of 24 bases. CDR1 is GTSNPN and CDR2 is SVGIG in the germline V gene (reference sequence). This CDR3 region has 16 residues. The CDR3 reads CAWMTGRVSARHGYTF. The CDR3 nucleotides read TGTGCCTGGATGACGGGGAGGGTTTCGGCGCGACATGGCTACACCTTC.

This clonotype has just a few counts. The chain links TRBV20-1 to TRBJ2-3, with 8 bases lining up with TRBD2. The germline V gene encodes CDR1 DFQATT and CDR2 SNEGSKA (reference sequence). V lost 1 base, J lost 1 base, and 10 bases stayed unmatched. This CDR3 region has 17 residues. The CDR3 DNA reads TGCAGTGCTAGAGTCTTCGGGGGGGGGGGCGGCACAGATACGCAGTATTTT. This codes for CSARVFGGGGGTDTQYF.

The gene calls are TRBV18 and TRBJ1-5, with D possibly matching TRBD1 (6 bases). Germline V gene data show CDR1 as KGHSH and CDR2 as LQKENI. The length of the CDR3 is 14 residues. V lost 3 bases and J lost 7, with 13 bases in between. Here the CDR3 reads CASSPLPGGQPQHF. In DNA, the CDR3 is TGTGCCAGCTCACCCCTCCCGGGGGGCCAGCCCCAGCATTTT.

This clonotype was recorded many times. The CDR3 reads CASSSIQGSNTEAFF. The DNA of the CDR3 is TGTGCCAGCAGCTCTATACAGGGTTCGAACACTGAAGCTTTCTTT. The chain is built from TRBV7-8 and TRBJ1-1, with D possibly being TRBD1 (6 bases). Germline V CDR1 and CDR2: SGHVS, FQNEAQ. The CDR3 has 15 amino acids. Between the trimmed V and J ends, which lost 4 bases and 1 base, there was a span of 13 bases.

CDR3 DNA sequence: TGTGCCAGTAGTATGATCGGACAAGAACCCTACGAGCAGTACTTC. It is translated as CASSMIGQEPYEQYF. The chain links TRBV19 to TRBJ2-7; the D gene is possibly TRBD1 (5 bases). Germline loops: CDR1 LNHDA, CDR2 SQIVND (reference sequence). With 3 bases removed from V and 2 bases from J, the gap between germline ends came to 14 bases. The length of the CDR3 is 15 residues.

This clonotype has more than one count but fewer than ten. The V and J genes are TRBV7-3 and TRBJ2-1; 11 bases are shared with TRBD2. CDR3 length equals 15 residues. The germline gives CDR1 SGHTA, CDR2 FQGTGA. After removal of 3 bases from V and 6 bases from J, the junction contained 4 bases not matched to a gene. In DNA, the CDR3 is TGTGCCAGCAGCTTTAGTCTAGCGGGAGGCAATGAGCAGTTCTTC. Protein product: CASSFSLAGGNEQFF.

In this sample, this clonotype turned up a few times. This chain connects TRBV11-2 to TRBJ2-6, with a tentative D call TRBD1 (6 bases). The germline gives CDR1 SGHAT, CDR2 FQNNGV. This CDR3 comprises 16 residues. V lost 5 bases and J 2 bases, leaving 13 bases between the germline ends. CDR3 coding DNA: TGTGCCAGCAGCCCGACACAGGGACCTGGGGCCAACGTCCTGACTTTC. Translated: CASSPTQGPGANVLTF.

The chain couples TRBV29-1 to TRBJ1-1; 9 nucleotides match TRBD1. After removal of 4 bases from V and 4 bases from J, the junction contained 4 bases not matched to a gene. Germline assignment: CDR1 SQVTM and CDR2 ANQGSEA. This CDR3 has 13 amino acids. The CDR3 protein is CSVGRDRVTEAFF. The CDR3 DNA reads TGCAGCGTTGGAAGGGACAGGGTCACTGAAGCTTTCTTT.

A few counts support this clonotype. The chain links TRBV5-1 to TRBJ2-5; TRBD1 is a possible D gene (6 bases). The CDR3 extends over 16 amino acids. Trimming pared 0 bases from V and 3 bases from J, leaving 15 bases between. The germline CDR1 and CDR2 sequences are SGHRS and YFSETQ. For the CDR3, the DNA is TGCGCCAGCAGCTTGGGCAATCCGGCAGGGGAAGAGACCCAGTACTTC. The encoded protein is CASSLGNPAGEETQYF.

This clonotype was found many times. The chain combines TRBV12-5 with TRBJ1-5, with D unclear. CDR1 and CDR2 from the germline V gene are LGHNT and FRNRAP. V dropped 6 bases and J dropped 8 bases, with 20 bases sitting between them. This CDR3 has 15 amino acids. DNA for the CDR3: TGTGCTAGTGGATCCCTCGTGGGCCCCGGGAAGCCCCAGCATTTT. This gives the protein CASGSLVGPGKPQHF.

The rearrangement links TRBV20-1 to TRBJ1-1; D not certain. This CDR3 is 14 amino acids long. The V end lost 3 bases, the J end lost 2 bases, and 13 bases lay between the germline ends. Germline V gene sequence: CDR1 DFQATT, CDR2 SNEGSKA (reference sequence). The CDR3 region is CSARASHGNTEAFF. CDR3 bases: TGCAGTGCTAGGGCTAGCCACGGCAACACTGAAGCTTTCTTT.

J is TRBJ2-1 and V is TRBV4-3; 11 positions match TRBD2. CDR3 size: 15 residues. J lost 5 bases, V lost 4 bases, and 4 bases had no gene match. Germline V CDR1 and CDR2: LGHNA, YSLEER. CDR3 sequence: CASSLLAGADNEQFF. CDR3 in DNA: TGCGCCAGCAGCCTACTAGCGGGAGCCGACAATGAGCAGTTCTTC.

The chain employs TRBV6-1 and TRBJ1-2; the match to TRBD1 covers 9 bases. The V segment lost 6 bases and the J segment 2 bases; nucleotides outside the gene matches: 10. The germline V gene encodes CDR1 MNHNS and CDR2 SASEGT. The CDR3 has 16 amino acids. The CDR3: CASRSSQTGGNYGYTF. In nucleotides, the CDR3 is TGTGCCAGCAGATCCAGCCAGACAGGGGGGAACTATGGCTACACCTTC.

This chain links TRBV24-1 with TRBJ1-1; 8 bases agree with TRBD1. Germline V gene sequence: CDR1 KGHDR, CDR2 SFDVKD. CDR3 length equals 14 residues. The ends lost 3 bases at V and 4 bases at J; junction bases unmatched: 3. This CDR3 is CATSDGDRGTEAFF. The CDR3 region has the DNA TGTGCCACCAGTGATGGTGACAGGGGCACTGAAGCTTTCTTT.